A single sample gave rise to the 23 T cell receptor beta chains below, sequenced in a study of blood T cell repertoires in COVID-19. Profiled with immunoSEQ multiplex PCR; TCRdb holds only in-frame clones, not every one. The table includes around 500,000 clones, around 85% detected once. The specimen sequenced was PBMCs or T cells enriched from blood (not recorded which). The source is a woman in her sixties or seventies who had recovered from COVID-19.

This rearrangement joins TRBV30 to TRBJ2-2, with D tentatively TRBD2 (6 bases). CDR1 is GTSNPN, CDR2 SVGIG, per germline (reference sequence). The CDR3 loop spans 15 amino acids. V was trimmed by 1 base and J by 6 bases, leaving 15 bases between them. CDR3 DNA sequence: TGTGCCTGGAGTGGTCCGGGGGTGCGCGCCGGGGAGCTGTTTTTT. Its translation: CAWSGPGVRAGELFF.

The chain uses TRBV7-2 and TRBJ2-6; 9 bases are shared with TRBD2. This CDR3 region has 18 residues. CDR1 and CDR2 (germline): SGHTA, FQGNSA. Trimming took 1 base from V and 2 from J; bases not matched to a gene: 6. The CDR3 DNA sequence: TGTGCCAGCAGCTTAGTTCGGCGGGGGGGCCCTGGGGCCAACGTCCTGACTTTC. Amino acid sequence: CASSLVRRGGPGANVLTF.

The chain is built from TRBV5-4 and TRBJ2-3, with D possibly TRBD1 on 5 matching bases. Germline values: CDR1 SGHNT, CDR2 YYREEE (reference sequence). The CDR3 is made up of 15 amino acids. The germline V and J ends were trimmed by 0 bases and 1 base, with 9 bases remaining between them. The CDR3 loop reads CASSLGQGGTDTQYF. As DNA, the CDR3 is TGTGCCAGCAGCTTGGGGCAGGGCGGCACAGATACGCAGTATTTT.

The gene calls are TRBV6-5 and TRBJ1-5, with TRBD1 identical over 7 bases. With 8 bases clipped from V and 5 bases from J, the junction kept 6 bases outside the gene matches. The CDR3 is made up of 13 amino acids. Germline CDR1 and CDR2: MNHEY and SVGAGI. As DNA, the CDR3 is TGTGCCAGCTCCTCTACAGGGGATCAGCCCCAGCATTTT. Translating gives CASSSTGDQPQHF.

The V call is TRBV24-1, the J call TRBJ2-2, with D perhaps TRBD2 (7 bases). The CDR3 extends over 17 amino acids. With 5 bases removed from V and 4 bases from J, the gap between germline ends came to 19 bases. Germline V gives CDR1 KGHDR, CDR2 SFDVKD. The CDR3 here is CATSAPAGATATGELFF. CDR3 nucleotides: TGTGCCACCAGTGCCCCCGCGGGGGCGACAGCCACCGGGGAGCTGTTTTTT.

The chain couples TRBV6-5 to TRBJ1-2; perhaps TRBD1 as D (6 bases). CDR3 length equals 16 residues. Looked up from germline, CDR1 is MNHEY and CDR2 is SVGAGI. V was shortened by 0 bases and J by 4 bases, with 15 bases between the two germline ends. The CDR3 DNA is TGTGCCAGCAGTTACTCTGGGGGCATTCCCGGCTATGGCTACACCTTC. Residues: CASSYSGGIPGYGYTF.

The chain uses TRBV6-2 or TRBV6-3 and TRBJ2-1; 8 bases match TRBD1. Per the germline V gene, CDR1 is MNHEY and CDR2 is SVGEGT. The CDR3 is 14 residues long. The J segment lost 8 bases and the V segment lost 6 bases, leaving 9 bases of the junction unmatched. The CDR3 sequence is CASSLALDRDEQFF. In DNA form, the CDR3 reads TGTGCCAGCAGCCTCGCCTTGGACAGGGATGAGCAGTTCTTC.

CDR3 in amino acids: CSVVPGTDTQYF. CDR3 DNA: TGCAGCGTTGTGCCAGGCACAGATACGCAGTATTTT. The chain carries TRBV29-1 and TRBJ2-3; D unclear. The CDR3 extends over 12 amino acids. The germline V gene encodes CDR1 SQVTM and CDR2 ANQGSEA. Trimming took off 4 bases at V and 1 base at J, with 6 bases between the two ends.

The chain carries TRBV19 and TRBJ1-1; 8 nucleotides match TRBD1. V gave up 5 bases and J gave up 5 bases; unmatched junction bases: 7. The CDR3 sequence is 14 residues long. Per germline, CDR1 LNHDA and CDR2 SQIVND (reference sequence). CDR3 sequence (DNA): TGTGCCAGTAGTGCGGACAGGGCGGGTACTGAAGCTTTCTTT. Its translation: CASSADRAGTEAFF.

The gene calls are TRBV2 and TRBJ1-2; maybe TRBD1 (5 bases). The CDR3 consists of 12 residues. The V gene's germline CDR1 is SNHLY and CDR2 FYNNEI. Trimming removed 2 bases at V and 13 bases at J, with 14 bases between. The CDR3 spells CASSEQGGSPTF. Here the CDR3 DNA reads TGTGCCAGCAGTGAACAGGGAGGGTCGCCCACCTTC.

V usage is TRBV5-6 and J usage is TRBJ1-3; perhaps TRBD1 as D (6 bases). The length of the CDR3 is 16 residues. V lost 2 bases and J lost 0, with 12 bases in between. CDR1 is SGHDT and CDR2 is YYEEEE in the germline V gene. The CDR3 reads CASSFTGTSSGNTIYF. In DNA form, the CDR3 reads TGTGCCAGCAGCTTTACAGGGACCAGCTCTGGAAACACCATATATTTT.

The genes are TRBV3-1 (or the pseudogene TRBV3-2) and TRBJ1-1; TRBD1 matches 8 bases. Germline CDR1 is LGHDT and CDR2 is YNNKEL (reference sequence). The length of the CDR3 is 18 residues. V lost 0 bases to trimming and J lost 0 bases; unmatched junction nucleotides: 9. The CDR3 spells CASSQDITRGPLNTEAFF. CDR3 DNA sequence: TGTGCCAGCAGCCAAGACATCACCAGGGGGCCTTTGAACACTGAAGCTTTCTTT.

V and J are TRBV7-8 and TRBJ2-2, with TRBD2 as a possible D gene (6 bases). This CDR3 comprises 16 residues. From germline, CDR1 is SGHVS and CDR2 FQNEAQ. V lost 5 bases and J lost 5, with 18 bases in between. As DNA, the CDR3 is TGTGCCAGCAGCCCGGCTGGCGGGGTCAGGACCGGGGAGCTGTTTTTT. It translates to CASSPAGGVRTGELFF.

The gene calls are TRBV29-1 and TRBJ1-2, with TRBD1 matching 7 bases. The CDR3 sequence is 14 residues long. Germline assignment: CDR1 SQVTM and CDR2 ANQGSEA. V gave up 4 bases and J gave up 6 bases; unmatched junction bases: 11. The chain's CDR3 is CSVVPTGTDNGYTF. In DNA form, the CDR3 reads TGCAGCGTTGTCCCAACCGGGACAGACAATGGCTACACCTTC. The variable domain in full, with the rest retrieved from reference TRBV29-1 and TRBJ1-2, is SAVISQKPSRDICQRGTSLTIQCQVDSQVTMMFWYRQQPGQSLTLIATANQGSEATYESGFVIDKFPISRPNLTFSTLTVSNMSPEDSSIYLCSVVPTGTDNGYTFGSGTRLTVV.

This rearrangement joins TRBV5-1 to TRBJ2-7; TRBD2 matches at 8 bases. Germline loops: CDR1 SGHRS, CDR2 YFSETQ. The CDR3 runs to 15 residues. J gave up 2 bases and V 0 bases, and 4 bases lay outside the gene matches. In nucleotides, the CDR3 is TGCGCCAGCAGCTTGGCGGGAGGGTCCCCCTACGAGCAGTACGTC. Translating gives CASSLAGGSPYEQYV.

This clone was recorded once. The rearrangement uses TRBV2 and TRBJ2-1, with 9 nucleotides matching TRBD2. CDR3 length equals 14 residues. Germline V lookup: CDR1 SNHLY, CDR2 FYNNEI. V trimming: 7 bases; J trimming: 8 bases; junction bases outside the gene matches: 9. CDR3 residues: CASNLPSSGDEQFF. The CDR3, as DNA: TGTGCCAGCAATCTGCCTTCTAGCGGGGATGAGCAGTTCTTC.

V usage is TRBV6-4 and J usage is TRBJ2-7; 7 nucleotides align to TRBD1. CDR3 length: 12 amino acids. The junction had 1 base not matched to a gene; V was cut back by 6 bases and J by 2 bases. Germline CDR1 and CDR2: MRHNA and SNTAGT. CDR3 loop: CASRRGPYEQYV. The CDR3 bases are TGTGCCAGCAGGAGGGGGCCCTACGAGCAGTACGTC.

This chain uses TRBV6-5 with TRBJ1-5, with 8 nucleotides matching TRBD1. V lost 7 bases, J lost 5 bases, and 7 bases stayed unmatched. The CDR3 runs 14 residues. Germline lookup yields CDR1 MNHEY and CDR2 SVGAGI. The chain's CDR3 is CASTGDRGDQPQHF. CDR3 bases: TGTGCCAGCACGGGAGACAGGGGTGATCAGCCCCAGCATTTT.

The chain uses TRBV11-3 and TRBJ1-4, with D unclear. V lost 5 bases and J lost 8, with 9 bases in between. Germline V CDR1 and CDR2: SGHNT, YENEEA. The CDR3 sequence is 12 residues long. The CDR3 sequence is CASSPRSEKLFF. For the CDR3, the DNA is TGTGCCAGCAGCCCCCGGAGCGAAAAACTGTTTTTT.

A single count supports this clone. The chain couples TRBV2 to TRBJ1-5, with a weak D call TRBD1 (5 bases). CDR3 length: 15 amino acids. Deletions cut 4 bases from V and 1 base from J, with 11 bases between. The V gene's germline CDR1 is SNHLY and CDR2 FYNNEI. This chain's CDR3 is CASSAREGSNQPQHF. Written as DNA, the CDR3 is TGTGCCAGCAGTGCTCGGGAGGGGAGCAATCAGCCCCAGCATTTT. Combining the CDR3 with reference TRBV2 and TRBJ1-5 gives the whole variable domain EPEVTQTPSHQVTQMGQEVILRCVPISNHLYFYWYRQILGQKVEFLVSFYNNEISEKSEIFDDQFSVERPDGSNFTLKIRSTKLEDSAMYFCASSAREGSNQPQHFGDGTRLSIL.

The chain links TRBV3-1 (or the pseudogene TRBV3-2) to TRBJ2-6; D not resolved. There are 17 residues in the CDR3. V was pared by 0 bases and J by 2 bases, with 11 bases between. The germline CDR1 and CDR2 sequences are LGHDT and YNNKEL (reference sequence). Here the CDR3 reads CASSQDLRSPGANVLTF. In DNA form, the CDR3 reads TGTGCCAGCAGCCAAGATCTGAGGAGCCCTGGGGCCAACGTCCTGACTTTC.

This chain uses TRBV13 with TRBJ2-7, with 7 bases aligning to TRBD2. Trimming at V came to 5 bases and at J to 0 bases, leaving 4 bases not matched to a gene. This CDR3 has 14 amino acids. Germline V CDR1 and CDR2: PRHDT, FYEKMQ (reference sequence). The DNA of the CDR3 is TGTGCCAGCAGCGCAGGCGGGGGCTCCTACGAGCAGTACGTC. Its translation: CASSAGGGSYEQYV.

V is TRBV5-4 and J is TRBJ2-1; tentatively, D is TRBD1 (5 bases). Germline lookup yields CDR1 SGHNT and CDR2 YYREEE (reference sequence). The length of the CDR3 is 16 residues. V lost 3 bases, J lost 5 bases, and 18 bases lay in between. The chain's CDR3 is CASSSSKGNNNNEQFF. The CDR3 DNA reads TGTGCCAGCAGCTCCTCAAAGGGGAACAACAACAATGAGCAGTTCTTC.